The clone carrying this T cell receptor beta chain was seen at least ten times. The authors prepared the TCRbeta library with unique molecular identifiers. TCRdb analysed the PCR reads with MiXCR anew, one entry per CDR3 protein. The repertoire holds hundreds of thousands of distinct CDR3 sequences, around 12% seen once, with roughly 2.6% in the top ten. This sample was taken from a study of T-cell reconstitution after alpha-beta-depleted transplantation in children. J was trimmed by 7 bases and V by 6 bases; bases with no gene match: 13. CDR1 and CDR2 from the germline V gene are MNHEY and SVGEGT. The CDR3 consists of 16 residues.

The chain employs TRBV6-2 or TRBV6-3 and TRBJ1-5; 9 bases are a match to TRBD1. This receptor was obtained from a human donor who donated a stem cell graft to a child with acute lymphoblastic leukemia. Sequencing was performed on PBMCs from the stem cell graft donor, taken from the stem cell graft. CDR3 nucleotide sequence: TGTGCCAGCAGCCCTTCGGACAGGGGAGCCGGCCAGCCCCAGCATTTT. Translated: CASSPSDRGAGQPQHF.